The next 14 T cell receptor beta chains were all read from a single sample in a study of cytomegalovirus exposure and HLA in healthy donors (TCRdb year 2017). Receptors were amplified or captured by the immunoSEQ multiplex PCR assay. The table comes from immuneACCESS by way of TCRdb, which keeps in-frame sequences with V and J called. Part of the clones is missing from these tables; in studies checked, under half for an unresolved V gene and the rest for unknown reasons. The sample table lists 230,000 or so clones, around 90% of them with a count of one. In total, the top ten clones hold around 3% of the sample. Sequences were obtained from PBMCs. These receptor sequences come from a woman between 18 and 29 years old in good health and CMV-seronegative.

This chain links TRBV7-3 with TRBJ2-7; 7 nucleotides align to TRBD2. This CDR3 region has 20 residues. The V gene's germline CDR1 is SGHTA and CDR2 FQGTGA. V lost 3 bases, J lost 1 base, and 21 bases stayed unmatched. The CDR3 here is CASSFSPLRESESGSYEQYF. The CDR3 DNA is TGTGCCAGCAGCTTCTCCCCGTTGCGGGAGTCGGAGAGTGGGTCCTACGAGCAGTACTTC.

CDR3 region: CASSRLAGVYQSSYNEQFF. Here the CDR3 DNA reads TGTGCCAGCAGCCGACTAGCGGGAGTCTACCAATCCTCCTACAATGAGCAGTTCTTC. The rearrangement uses TRBV28 and TRBJ2-1, with 12 bases matching TRBD2. With 6 bases clipped from V and 0 bases from J, the junction kept 12 bases outside the gene matches. From germline, CDR1 is MDHEN and CDR2 SYDVKM. The CDR3 extends over 19 amino acids.

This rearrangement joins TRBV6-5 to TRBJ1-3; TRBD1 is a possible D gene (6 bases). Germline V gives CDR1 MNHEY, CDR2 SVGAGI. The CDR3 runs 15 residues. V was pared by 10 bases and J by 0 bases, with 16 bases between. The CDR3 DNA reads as TGTGCCACTCCCCGCACAGGGCTCTCTGGAAACACCATATATTTT. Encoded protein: CATPRTGLSGNTIYF.

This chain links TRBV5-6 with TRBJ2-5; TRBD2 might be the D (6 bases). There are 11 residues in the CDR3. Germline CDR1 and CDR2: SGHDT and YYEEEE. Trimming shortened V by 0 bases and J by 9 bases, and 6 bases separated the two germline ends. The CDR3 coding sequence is TGTGCCAGCAGCTTGGGGGGGGCCCAGTACTTC. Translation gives CASSLGGAQYF. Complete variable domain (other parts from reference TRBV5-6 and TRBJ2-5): DAGVTQSPTHLIKTRGQQVTLRCSPKSGHDTVSWYQQALGQGPQFIFQYYEEEERQRGNFPDRFSGHQFPNYSSELNVNALLLGDSALYLCASSLGGAQYFGPGTRLLVL.

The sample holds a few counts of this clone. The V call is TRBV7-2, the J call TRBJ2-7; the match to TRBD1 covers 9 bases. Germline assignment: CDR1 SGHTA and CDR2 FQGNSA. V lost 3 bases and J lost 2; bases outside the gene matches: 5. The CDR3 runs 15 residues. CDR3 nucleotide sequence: TGTGCCAGCAGCTTGGATACAGGGGGCGCCTACGAGCAGTACTTC. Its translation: CASSLDTGGAYEQYF.

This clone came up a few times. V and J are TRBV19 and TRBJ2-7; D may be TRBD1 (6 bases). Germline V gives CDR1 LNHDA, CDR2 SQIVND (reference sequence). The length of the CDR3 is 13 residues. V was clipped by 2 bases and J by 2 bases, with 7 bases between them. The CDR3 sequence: CASSITGPYEQYF. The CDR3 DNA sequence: TGTGCCAGTAGTATAACAGGGCCCTACGAGCAGTACTTC.

The CDR3 region has the DNA TGTGCCAGCAGTAGGACTATGGAACCCCAAGAGACCCAGTACTTC. It is translated as CASSRTMEPQETQYF. V is TRBV27 and J is TRBJ2-5; tentative D call: TRBD2 (6 bases). V lost 5 bases and J lost 1, with 14 bases in between. The CDR3 is 15 amino acids. Per the germline V gene, CDR1 is MNHEY and CDR2 is SMNVEV (reference sequence).

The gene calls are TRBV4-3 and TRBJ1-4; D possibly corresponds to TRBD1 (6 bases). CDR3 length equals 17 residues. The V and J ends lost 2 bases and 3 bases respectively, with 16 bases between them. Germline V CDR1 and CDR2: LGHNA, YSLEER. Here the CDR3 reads CASSQSTGIRANEKLFF. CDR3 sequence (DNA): TGCGCCAGCAGCCAATCTACAGGGATTCGGGCTAATGAAAAACTGTTTTTT.

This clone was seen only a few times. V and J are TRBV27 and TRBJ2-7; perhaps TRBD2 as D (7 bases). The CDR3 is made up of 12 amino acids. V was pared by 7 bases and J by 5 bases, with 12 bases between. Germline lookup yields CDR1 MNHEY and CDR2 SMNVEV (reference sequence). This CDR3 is CASIGGDNEQYF. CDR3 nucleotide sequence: TGTGCCAGCATTGGGGGGGACAACGAGCAGTACTTC.

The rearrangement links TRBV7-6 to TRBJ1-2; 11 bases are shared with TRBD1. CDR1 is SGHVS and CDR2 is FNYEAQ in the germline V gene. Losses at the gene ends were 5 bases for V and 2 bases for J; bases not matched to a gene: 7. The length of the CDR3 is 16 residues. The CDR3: CASSPQRDRGNYGYTF. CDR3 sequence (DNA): TGTGCCAGCAGCCCCCAAAGGGACAGGGGGAACTATGGCTACACCTTC. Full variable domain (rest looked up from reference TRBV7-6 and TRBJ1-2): GAGVSQSPRYKVTKRGQDVALRCDPISGHVSLYWYRQALGQGPEFLTYFNYEAQQDKSGLPNDRFSAERPEGSISTLTIQRTEQRDSAMYRCASSPQRDRGNYGYTFGSGTRLTVV.

CDR3 coding DNA: TGTGCCAGCAGCCCATCAGGGGATCGTTATCACTCCACAGATACGCAGTATTTT. This translates into CASSPSGDRYHSTDTQYF. The V gene is TRBV7-3, the J gene TRBJ2-3; a weak D match, TRBD1 (6 bases). The CDR3 loop spans 18 amino acids. The germline V and J ends were trimmed by 5 bases and 2 bases, with 23 bases remaining between them. Germline lookup yields CDR1 SGHTA and CDR2 FQGTGA.

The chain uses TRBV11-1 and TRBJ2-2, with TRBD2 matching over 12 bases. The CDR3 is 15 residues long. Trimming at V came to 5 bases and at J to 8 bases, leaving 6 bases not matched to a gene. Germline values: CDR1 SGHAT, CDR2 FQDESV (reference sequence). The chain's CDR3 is CASSDRTSGTGELFF. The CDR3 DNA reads TGTGCCAGCAGCGACCGGACTAGCGGGACGGGGGAGCTGTTTTTT.

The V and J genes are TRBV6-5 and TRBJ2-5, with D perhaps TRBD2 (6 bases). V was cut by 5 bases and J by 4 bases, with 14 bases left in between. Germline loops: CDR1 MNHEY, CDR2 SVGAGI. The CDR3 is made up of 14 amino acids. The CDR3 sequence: CASSLPGAPETQYF. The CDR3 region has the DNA TGTGCCAGCAGTCTCCCGGGAGCCCCAGAGACCCAGTACTTC.

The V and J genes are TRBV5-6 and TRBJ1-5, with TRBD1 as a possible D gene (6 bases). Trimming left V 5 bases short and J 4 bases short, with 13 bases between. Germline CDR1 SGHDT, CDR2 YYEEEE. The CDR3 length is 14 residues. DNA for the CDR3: TGTGCCAGCAGTTCCGGACAGCGGAATCAGCCCCAGCATTTT. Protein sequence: CASSSGQRNQPQHF.